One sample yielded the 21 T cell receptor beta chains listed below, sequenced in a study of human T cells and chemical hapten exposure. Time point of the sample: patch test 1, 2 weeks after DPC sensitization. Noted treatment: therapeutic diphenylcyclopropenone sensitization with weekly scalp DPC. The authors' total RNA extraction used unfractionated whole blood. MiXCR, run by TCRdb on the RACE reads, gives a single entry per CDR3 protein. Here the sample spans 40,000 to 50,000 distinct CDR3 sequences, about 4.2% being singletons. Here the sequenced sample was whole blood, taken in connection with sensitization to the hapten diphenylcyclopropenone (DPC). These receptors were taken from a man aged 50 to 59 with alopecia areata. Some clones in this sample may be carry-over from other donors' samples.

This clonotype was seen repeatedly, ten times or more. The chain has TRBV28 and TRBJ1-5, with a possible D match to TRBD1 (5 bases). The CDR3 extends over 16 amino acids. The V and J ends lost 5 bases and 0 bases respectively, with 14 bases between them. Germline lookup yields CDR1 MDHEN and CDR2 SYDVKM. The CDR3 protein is CASSPPGLNSNQPQHF. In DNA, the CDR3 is TGTGCCAGCAGTCCACCAGGGCTCAATAGCAATCAGCCCCAGCATTTT.

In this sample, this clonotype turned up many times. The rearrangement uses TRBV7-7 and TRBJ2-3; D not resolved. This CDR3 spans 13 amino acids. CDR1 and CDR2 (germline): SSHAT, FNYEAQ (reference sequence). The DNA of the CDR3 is TGTGCTAGTAGAGCTTCTGACACAGATACGCAGTATTTT. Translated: CASRASDTDTQYF.

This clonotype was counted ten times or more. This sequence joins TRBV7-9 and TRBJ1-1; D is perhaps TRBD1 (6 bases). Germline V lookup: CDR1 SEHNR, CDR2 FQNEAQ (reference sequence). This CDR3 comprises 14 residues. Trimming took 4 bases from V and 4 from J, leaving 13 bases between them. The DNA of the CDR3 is TGTGCCAGCAGCTACAGGGAGCAGGGCACTGAAGCTTTCTTT. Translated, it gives CASSYREQGTEAFF.

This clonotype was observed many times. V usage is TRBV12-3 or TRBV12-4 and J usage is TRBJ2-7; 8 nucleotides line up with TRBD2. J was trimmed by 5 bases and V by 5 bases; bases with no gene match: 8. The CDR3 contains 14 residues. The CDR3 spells CASSLGGRTDEQYF. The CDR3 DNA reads TGTGCCAGCAGTCTGGGCGGGAGGACCGACGAGCAGTACTTC.

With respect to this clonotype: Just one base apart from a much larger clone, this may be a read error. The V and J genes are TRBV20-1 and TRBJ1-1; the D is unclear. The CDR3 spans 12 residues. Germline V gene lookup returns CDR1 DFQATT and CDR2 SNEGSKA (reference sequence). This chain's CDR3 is CSARDRGSESFF. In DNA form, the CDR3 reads TGCAGTGCTAGAGATCGGGGTAGTGAATCTTTCTTT.

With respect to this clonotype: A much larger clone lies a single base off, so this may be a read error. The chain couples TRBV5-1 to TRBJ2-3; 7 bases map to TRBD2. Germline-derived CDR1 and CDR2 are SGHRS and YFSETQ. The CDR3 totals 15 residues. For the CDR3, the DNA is TGCGACAGCAGCCCCCGGAATGGGGGGGCAGATACGCAGTATTTT. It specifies CDSSPRNGGADTQYF.

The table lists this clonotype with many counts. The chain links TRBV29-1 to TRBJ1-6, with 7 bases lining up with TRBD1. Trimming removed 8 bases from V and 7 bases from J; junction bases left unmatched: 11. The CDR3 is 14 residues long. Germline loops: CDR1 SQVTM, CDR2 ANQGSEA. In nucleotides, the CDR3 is TGCAGCCCTAGAGGACAGGCAAGGAATTCACCCCTCCACTTT. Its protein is CSPRGQARNSPLHF.

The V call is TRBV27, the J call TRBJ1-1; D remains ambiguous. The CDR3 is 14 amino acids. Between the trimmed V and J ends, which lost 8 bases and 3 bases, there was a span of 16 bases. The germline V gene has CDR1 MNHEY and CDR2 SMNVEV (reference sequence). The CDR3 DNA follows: TGTGCCAGCCTCCCCCACAGCGGGGACACTGAAGCTTTCTTT. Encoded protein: CASLPHSGDTEAFF.

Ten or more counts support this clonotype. CDR3 bases: TGTGCCAGCAGTTCACATACCGACAGGGTCCGCGAGCAGTACTTC. This codes for CASSSHTDRVREQYF. The chain carries TRBV6-5 and TRBJ2-7; 7 nucleotides line up with TRBD1. CDR3 length equals 15 residues. Per germline, CDR1 MNHEY and CDR2 SVGAGI. Trimming at V came to 4 bases and at J to 6 bases, leaving 12 bases not matched to a gene.

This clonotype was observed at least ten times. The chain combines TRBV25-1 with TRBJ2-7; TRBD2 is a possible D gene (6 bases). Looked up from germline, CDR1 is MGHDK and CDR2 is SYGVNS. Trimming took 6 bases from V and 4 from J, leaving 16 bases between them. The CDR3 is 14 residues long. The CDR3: CASRRTEGPYEQYF. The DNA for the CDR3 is TGTGCCAGCAGGCGGACGGAGGGGCCTTACGAGCAGTACTTC.

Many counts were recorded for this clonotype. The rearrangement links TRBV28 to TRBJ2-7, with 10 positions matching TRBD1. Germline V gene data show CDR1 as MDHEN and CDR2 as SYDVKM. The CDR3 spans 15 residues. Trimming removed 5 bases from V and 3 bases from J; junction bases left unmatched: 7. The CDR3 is CASSLPGTGDYEQYF. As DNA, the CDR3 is TGTGCCAGCAGTCTCCCCGGGACAGGGGACTACGAGCAGTACTTC.

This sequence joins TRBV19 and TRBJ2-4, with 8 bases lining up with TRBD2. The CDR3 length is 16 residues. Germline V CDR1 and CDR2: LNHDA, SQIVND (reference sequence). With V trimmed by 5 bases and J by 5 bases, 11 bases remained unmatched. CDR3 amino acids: CASSFLSGNGENIQYF. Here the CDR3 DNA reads TGTGCCAGTAGTTTCCTTAGCGGGAATGGGGAAAACATTCAGTACTTC.

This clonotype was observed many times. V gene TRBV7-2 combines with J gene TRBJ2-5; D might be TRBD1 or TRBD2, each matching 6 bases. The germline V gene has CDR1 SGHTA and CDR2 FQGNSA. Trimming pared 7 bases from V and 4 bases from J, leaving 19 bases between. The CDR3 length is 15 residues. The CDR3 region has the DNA TGTGCCAGCACCACTTCCGGAGGGGGAGGAGAGACCCAGTACTTC. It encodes CASTTSGGGGETQYF.

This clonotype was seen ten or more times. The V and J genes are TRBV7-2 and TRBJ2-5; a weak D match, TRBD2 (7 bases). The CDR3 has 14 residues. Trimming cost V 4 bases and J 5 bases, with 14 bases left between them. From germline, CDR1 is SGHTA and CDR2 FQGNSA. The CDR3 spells CASSSEGGTETQYF. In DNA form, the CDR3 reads TGTGCCAGCAGCTCAGAGGGGGGGACGGAGACCCAGTACTTC.

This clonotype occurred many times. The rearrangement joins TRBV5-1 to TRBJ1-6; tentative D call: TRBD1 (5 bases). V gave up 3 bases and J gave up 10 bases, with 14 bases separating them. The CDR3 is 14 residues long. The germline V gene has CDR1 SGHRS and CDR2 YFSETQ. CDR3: CASSSQTESSPLHF. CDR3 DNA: TGCGCCAGCAGCTCACAGACAGAATCCTCACCCCTCCACTTT.

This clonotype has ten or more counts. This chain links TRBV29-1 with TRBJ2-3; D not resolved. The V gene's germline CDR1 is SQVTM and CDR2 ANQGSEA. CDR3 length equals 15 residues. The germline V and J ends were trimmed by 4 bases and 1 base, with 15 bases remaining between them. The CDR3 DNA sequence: TGCAGCGTTGGGATCGGGCTAGGGCGCACAGATACGCAGTATTTT. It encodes CSVGIGLGRTDTQYF.

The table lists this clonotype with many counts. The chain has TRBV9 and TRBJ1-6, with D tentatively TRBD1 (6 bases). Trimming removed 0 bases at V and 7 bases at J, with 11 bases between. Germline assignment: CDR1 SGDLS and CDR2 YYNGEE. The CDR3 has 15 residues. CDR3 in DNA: TGTGCCAGCAGCGTAGATGCAGGGGAGAATTCACCCCTCCACTTT. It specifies CASSVDAGENSPLHF.

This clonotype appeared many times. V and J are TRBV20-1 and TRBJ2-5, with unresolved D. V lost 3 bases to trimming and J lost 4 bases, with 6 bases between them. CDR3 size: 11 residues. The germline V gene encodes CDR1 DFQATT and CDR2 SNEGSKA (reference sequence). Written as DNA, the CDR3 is TGCAGTGCTAGTCTCCTAGAGACCCAGTACTTC. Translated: CSASLLETQYF.

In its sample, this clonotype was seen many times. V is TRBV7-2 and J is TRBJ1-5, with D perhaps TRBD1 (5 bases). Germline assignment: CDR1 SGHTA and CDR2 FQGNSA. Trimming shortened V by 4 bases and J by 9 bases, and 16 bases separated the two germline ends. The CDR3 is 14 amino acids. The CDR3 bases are TGTGCCAGCAGCTCAACCCCAGGGTCGGGGCCCCAGCATTTT. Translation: CASSSTPGSGPQHF.

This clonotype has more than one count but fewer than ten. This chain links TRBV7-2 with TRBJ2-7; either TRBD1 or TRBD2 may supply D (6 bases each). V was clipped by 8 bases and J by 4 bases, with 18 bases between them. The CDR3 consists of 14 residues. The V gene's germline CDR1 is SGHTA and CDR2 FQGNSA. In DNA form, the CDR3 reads TGTGCCAGCGCCCCCGGGGGCCCCTCTTACGAGCAGTACTTC. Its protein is CASAPGGPSYEQYF. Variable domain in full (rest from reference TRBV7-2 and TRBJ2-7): GAGVSQSPSNKVTEKGKDVELRCDPISGHTALYWYRQSLGQGLEFLIYFQGNSAPDKSGLPSDRFSAERTGGSVSTLTIQRTQQEDSAVYLCASAPGGPSYEQYFGPGTRLTVT.

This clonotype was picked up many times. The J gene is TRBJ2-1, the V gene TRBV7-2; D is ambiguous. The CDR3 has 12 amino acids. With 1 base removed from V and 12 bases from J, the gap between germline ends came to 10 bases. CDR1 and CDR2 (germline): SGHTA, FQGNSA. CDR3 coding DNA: TGTGCCAGCAGCTTAGTATCCATGGGGCAGTTCTTC. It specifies CASSLVSMGQFF.